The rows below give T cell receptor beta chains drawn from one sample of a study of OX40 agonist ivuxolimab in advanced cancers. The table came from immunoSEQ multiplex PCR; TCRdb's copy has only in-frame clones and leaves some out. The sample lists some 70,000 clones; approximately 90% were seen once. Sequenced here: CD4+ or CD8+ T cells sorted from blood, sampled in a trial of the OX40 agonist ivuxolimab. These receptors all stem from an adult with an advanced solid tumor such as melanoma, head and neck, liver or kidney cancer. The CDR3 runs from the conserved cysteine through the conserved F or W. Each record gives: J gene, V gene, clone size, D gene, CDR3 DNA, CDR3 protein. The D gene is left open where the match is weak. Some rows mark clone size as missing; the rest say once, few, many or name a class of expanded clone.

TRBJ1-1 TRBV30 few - TGTGCCTGGAGTCCCGGGGGATTTTCTCTCACTGAAGCTTTCTTT CAWSPGGFSLTEAFF
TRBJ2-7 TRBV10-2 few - TGCGCCAGCAGTGAGTCGGTGTACGAGCAGTACTTC CASSESVYEQYF
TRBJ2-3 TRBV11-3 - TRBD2 TGTGCCAGCAGCCCTTGGGGCGGGAGGAGCACAGATACGCAGTATTTT CASSPWGGRSTDTQYF
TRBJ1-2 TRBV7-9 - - TGTGCCAGCAGCTCCGGGGGAACGGATGGCTACACCTTC CASSSGGTDGYTF
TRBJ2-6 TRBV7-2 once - TGTGCCAGCAGCCCCCAAACGCTGCGACGCTCTGGGGCCAACGTCCTGACTTTC CASSPQTLRRSGANVLTF
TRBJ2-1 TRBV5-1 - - TGCGCCAGCAGCTTGGCCGTGGGGTTCTACAATGAGCAGTTCTTC CASSLAVGFYNEQFF
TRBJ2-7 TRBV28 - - TGTGCCAGCAGTGCTGCGAGGGGAAGAAGGTCCTACGAGCAGTACTTC CASSAARGRRSYEQYF
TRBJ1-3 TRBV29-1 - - TGCAGCGTTGAAGATCTAGGGAGCTCTGGAAACACCATATATTTT CSVEDLGSSGNTIYF
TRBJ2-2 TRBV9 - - TGTGCCAGCAGCGTAGACGGGTGGAACACCGGGGAGCTGTTTTTT CASSVDGWNTGELFF
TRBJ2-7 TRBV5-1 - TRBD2 TGCGCCAGCAACCAGGGACTAGCGGACTACGAGCAGTACTTC CASNQGLADYEQYF
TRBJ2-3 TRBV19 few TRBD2 TGTGCCAGTAGTAGTCTAGCGGGGGCCACAGATACGCAGTATTTT CASSSLAGATDTQYF
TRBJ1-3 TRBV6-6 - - TGTGCCAGCGGGGGGGCTCTCTCTGGAAACACCATATATTTT CASGGALSGNTIYF
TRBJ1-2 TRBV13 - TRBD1 TGTGCCAGCAGCTTAGGAACAGGGGGCTATGGCTACACCTTC CASSLGTGGYGYTF
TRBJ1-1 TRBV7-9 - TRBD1 TGTGCCAGCAGCTTAGTCGGCGACAGGGGGATCTTT CASSLVGDRGIF
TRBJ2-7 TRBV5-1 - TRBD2 TGCGCCAGCAGCTTGGGGACTAGCGATGCCTACGAGCAGTACTTC CASSLGTSDAYEQYF
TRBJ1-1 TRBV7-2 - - TGTGCCAGCAGCTTTGGGGGGAACACTGAAGCTTTCTTT CASSFGGNTEAFF
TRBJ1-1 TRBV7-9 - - TGTGCCAGCAGCGACAGGTTGAACACTGAAGCTTTCTTT CASSDRLNTEAFF
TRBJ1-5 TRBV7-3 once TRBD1 TGTGCCAGCAGCTTAAGTGTTTACAGGGGGCGTAGGCCCCAGCATTTT CASSLSVYRGRRPQHF
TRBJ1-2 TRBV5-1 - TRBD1 TGCGCCAGCAGCTTGGTGGGTACAGGGGTCGCGGGCTACACCTTC CASSLVGTGVAGYTF
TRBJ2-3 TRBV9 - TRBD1 TGTGCCAGCAGCGGTCCCGGGACAGTGGGCACAGATACGCAGTATTTT CASSGPGTVGTDTQYF
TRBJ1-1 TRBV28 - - TGTGCCAGCAGCCCGGCGGGGATACAGGGCAACACTGAAGCTTTCTTT CASSPAGIQGNTEAFF
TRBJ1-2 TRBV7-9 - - TGTGCCAGCAAAGGCCCTCCCGAGACAGAAGGGAAATACTATGGCTACACCTTC CASKGPPETEGKYYGYTF
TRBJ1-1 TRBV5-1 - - TGCGCCAGCAGCTTGGACGGGCAGGGGAACACTGAAGCTTTCTTT CASSLDGQGNTEAFF
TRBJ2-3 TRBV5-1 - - TGCGCCAGCAGCTTGGGGTCTAGCTTTGAATCCGATACGCAGTATTTT CASSLGSSFESDTQYF
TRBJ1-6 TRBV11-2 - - TGTGCCAGCAGCTCAGCCGTGAATTCACCCCTCCACTTT CASSSAVNSPLHF
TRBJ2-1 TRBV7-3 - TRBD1 TGTGCCAGCAGCCGCTCCGGAGCGGACAGGGTCAATGAGCAGTTCTTC CASSRSGADRVNEQFF
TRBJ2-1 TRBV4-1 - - TGCGCCAGCAGCCTAAACGGGGGAAGCTCCTACAATGAGCAGTTCTTC CASSLNGGSSYNEQFF
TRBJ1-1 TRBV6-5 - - TGTGCCAGCACCTCTCCGGGACTGCCTCCCCCTGAAGCTTTCTTT CASTSPGLPPPEAFF
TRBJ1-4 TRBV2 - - TGTGCCAGCAGTGAATATAGCAGTGCTAATGAAAAACTGTTTTTT CASSEYSSANEKLFF
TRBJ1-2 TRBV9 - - TGTGCCAGCAGCCTAGGTGGAGGGGCCTATGGCTACACCTTC CASSLGGGAYGYTF
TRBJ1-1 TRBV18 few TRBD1 TGTGCCAGCTCACAATCTACAGGGGGCATGGTCACTGAAGCTTTCTTT CASSQSTGGMVTEAFF
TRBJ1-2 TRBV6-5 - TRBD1 TGTGCCAGCAGTTACCTGAGGACAGGGAAAAATGGCTACACCTTC CASSYLRTGKNGYTF
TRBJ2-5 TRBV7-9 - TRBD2 TGTGCCAGCAGCTTACTTGGACTAGTATTGTATGGTCAAGAGACCCAGTACTTC CASSLLGLVLYGQETQYF
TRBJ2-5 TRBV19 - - TGTGCCAGTGGAAAGCTGGGCGGTGCCCAAGAGACCCAGTACTTC CASGKLGGAQETQYF
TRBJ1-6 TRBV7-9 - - TGTGCCAGCAGCCCCGAAGGGACGGGTAATTCACCCCTCCACTTT CASSPEGTGNSPLHF
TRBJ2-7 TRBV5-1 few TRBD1 TGCGCCAGCAGCTCGGGACAGGGCTACTACGAGCAGTACTTC CASSSGQGYYEQYF
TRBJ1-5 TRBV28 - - TGTGCCAGCAGTCCGGGACCGATTCTACTTAGCAATCAGCCCCAGCATTTT CASSPGPILLSNQPQHF
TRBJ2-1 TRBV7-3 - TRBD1 TGTGCCAGCAGCTTAACCGGGACAGGGGTCACTGAGCAGTTCTTC CASSLTGTGVTEQFF
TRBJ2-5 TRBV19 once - TGTGCCAGTAGTATCGACAGCATTCAAGAGACCCAGTACTTC CASSIDSIQETQYF
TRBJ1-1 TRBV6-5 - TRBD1 TGTGCCACCCGTAAAGGGGGCTCGAACACTGAAGCTTTCTTT CATRKGGSNTEAFF
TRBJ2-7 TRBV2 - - TGTGCCAGCAGTGAGAGGCGACTTACCTACGAGCAGTACTTC CASSERRLTYEQYF
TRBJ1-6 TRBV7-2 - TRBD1 TGTGCCAGCAGCTTGGACAGGGGGCGCGAATCACCCCTCCACTTT CASSLDRGRESPLHF
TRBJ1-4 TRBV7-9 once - TGTGCCAGCAGCTCCCGCTCACCCGGGTTGGGCGAAAAACTGTTTTTT CASSSRSPGLGEKLFF
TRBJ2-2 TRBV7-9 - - TGTGCCAGCAGCGGAGACAGCCACCAACGATCCAACACCGGGGAGCTGTTTTTT CASSGDSHQRSNTGELFF
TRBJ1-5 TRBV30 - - TGTGCCTGGAGTGTACAAAAGGGGGTGGCGGTTGGGGGCAATCAGCCCCAGCATTTT CAWSVQKGVAVGGNQPQHF
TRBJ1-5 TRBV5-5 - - TGTGCCAGCAGCTTGGGAGGGGTACCCAATCAGCCCCAGCATTTT CASSLGGVPNQPQHF
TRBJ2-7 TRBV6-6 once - TGTGCCAGCAGTTCTACGGTATCCCGCTCCTACGAGCAGTACTTC CASSSTVSRSYEQYF
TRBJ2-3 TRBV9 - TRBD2 TGTGCCAGCAGCGTAGGTGCGCGGGGGGGCACAGATACGCAGTATTTT CASSVGARGGTDTQYF
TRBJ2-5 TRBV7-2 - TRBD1 TGTGCCAGCAGCCAAGACAGGGGCTCGGAGACCCAGTACTTC CASSQDRGSETQYF
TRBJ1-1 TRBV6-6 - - TGTGCCAGCAGTTACTTCACAGCCGGTAACACTGAAGCTTTCTTT CASSYFTAGNTEAFF
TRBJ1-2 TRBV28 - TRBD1 TGTGCCAGCACCCGGTCCCAGGGGGCGTCTTCTGGCTACACCTTC CASTRSQGASSGYTF
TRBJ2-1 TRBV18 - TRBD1 TGTGCCAGCTCGAGAGGTTTACAGGGGAATGAGCAGTTCTTC CASSRGLQGNEQFF
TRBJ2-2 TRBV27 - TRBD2 TGTGCCAGCAGACGGTTGACCGGGACTAGCGGCCTCACCGGGGAGCTGTTTTTT CASRRLTGTSGLTGELFF